Shown below are 22 T cell receptor beta chains from a single sample sequenced in a study of Graves' ophthalmopathy and Graves' hyperthyroidism. The TCR beta CDR3 regions underwent amplification from RNA transcripts. Amplification began with first-round RT-PCR using HTBI primers, then second-round multiplex PCR was performed. One entry per CDR3 protein results from TCRdb running MiXCR on the multiplex PCR reads. The sample includes about 400,000 distinct CDR3 sequences, about 17% of them seen just once. The sequenced sample was peripheral blood. The receptors originated from a young woman with Graves' ophthalmopathy.

This clonotype was seen many times. This chain's CDR3 is CASSISSIQPQHF. DNA of the CDR3: TGTGCCAGTAGTATATCCAGTATTCAGCCCCAGCATTTT. The genes are TRBV19 and TRBJ1-5; no clear D gene. The CDR3 has 13 amino acids. CDR1 and CDR2 (germline): LNHDA, SQIVND (reference sequence). The V end was cut by 2 bases, the J end by 6 bases, with 8 bases between.

This clonotype was seen repeatedly, ten times or more. V gene TRBV6-2 or TRBV6-3 combines with J gene TRBJ2-2, with D unclear. V was shortened by 4 bases and J by 4 bases, with 16 bases between the two germline ends. CDR3 length: 16 residues. Germline loops: CDR1 MNHEY, CDR2 SVGEGT. CDR3 residues: CASSFSSWGFTGELFF. The CDR3 region has the DNA TGTGCCAGCAGTTTCTCGTCCTGGGGATTCACCGGGGAGCTGTTTTTT.

The rearrangement uses TRBV6-5 and TRBJ1-1; 7 nucleotides match TRBD1. The CDR3 spans 15 residues. Trimming took 4 bases from V and 5 from J; bases not matched to a gene: 10. Germline V CDR1 and CDR2: MNHEY, SVGAGI. CDR3: CASSSKSTGRTEAFF. CDR3 nucleotides: TGTGCCAGCAGTTCCAAATCGACAGGGAGGACTGAAGCTTTCTTT.

This clonotype was detected only once. This sequence joins TRBV6-2 or TRBV6-3 and TRBJ2-2; TRBD2 aligns across 11 bases. The CDR3 spans 16 residues. Germline V gene data show CDR1 as MNHEY and CDR2 as SVGEGT. V shed 5 bases and J 1 base; nucleotides not matched to a gene: 3. The CDR3 here is CASSQGTSGNTGELFF. For the CDR3, the DNA is TGTGCCAGCAGTCAGGGGACTAGCGGGAACACCGGGGAGCTGTTTTTT.

This chain joins TRBV15 and TRBJ2-5; D gene unclear. The CDR3 totals 14 residues. The V gene lost 1 base and the J gene lost 1 base, with 7 bases spanning the gap. The germline V gene encodes CDR1 LNHNV and CDR2 YYDKDF (reference sequence). CDR3 residues: CATSRGQPQETQYF. In DNA, the CDR3 is TGTGCCACCAGCAGAGGACAACCCCAAGAGACCCAGTACTTC.

This clonotype has a count of ten or more. The chain links TRBV5-1 to TRBJ2-1, with 8 bases that match TRBD1. Germline V gives CDR1 SGHRS, CDR2 YFSETQ. CDR3 length: 11 residues. V shed 4 bases and J 15 bases; nucleotides not matched to a gene: 6. CDR3 sequence reads: CASSQGAERFF. The CDR3 DNA is TGCGCCAGCAGCCAGGGGGCAGAAAGGTTCTTC.

This clonotype was recorded at least ten times. The rearrangement joins TRBV11-3 to TRBJ1-6; D remains unclear. The CDR3 is 13 residues long. The ends were cut back, 4 bases at V and 8 bases at J, with 9 bases in the middle. Germline assignment: CDR1 SGHNT and CDR2 YENEEA. Written as DNA, the CDR3 is TGTGCCAGCAGCTCGACTTGGGATTCACCCCTCCACTTT. Translated, it gives CASSSTWDSPLHF.

This clonotype has more than one count but fewer than ten. Sequence at one end of the junction differs from germline and may be a read error. The chain joins TRBV11-1 to TRBJ1-3, with D unclear. Germline V lookup: CDR1 SGHAT, CDR2 FQDESV (reference sequence). This CDR3 has 14 residues. CDR3 residues: CAGSLTESGNTIYF. For the CDR3, the DNA is TGTGCCGGCAGCCTGACGGAATCTGGAAACACCATATATTTT.

The rearrangement links TRBV12-3 or TRBV12-4 to TRBJ2-4, with D tentatively TRBD1 or TRBD2 (5 bases each). The CDR3 runs to 14 residues. Trimming cost V 5 bases and J 7 bases, with 15 bases left between them. DNA for the CDR3: TGTGCCAGCAGTCCGGGACCTCGGAGGAACATTCAGTACTTC. This gives the protein CASSPGPRRNIQYF.

Ten or more counts support this clonotype. This CDR3 is CAWTSGGKTQPQHF. The CDR3 DNA reads as TGTGCCTGGACCTCCGGGGGCAAGACGCAGCCCCAGCATTTT. The J gene is TRBJ1-5, the V gene TRBV30; D may be TRBD1 (6 bases). This CDR3 contains 14 residues. Looked up from germline, CDR1 is GTSNPN and CDR2 is SVGIG (reference sequence). V dropped 4 bases and J dropped 7 bases, with 17 bases sitting between them.

This clonotype was seen at least ten times. The genes are TRBV19 and TRBJ1-1, with D tentatively TRBD1 (6 bases). The V end was cut by 4 bases, the J end by 5 bases, with 8 bases between. The CDR3 has 12 residues. In germline, CDR1 is LNHDA, CDR2 SQIVND (reference sequence). CDR3 nucleotide sequence: TGTGCCAGTAGTAAGGGGGAGACTGAAGCTTTCTTT. The encoded protein is CASSKGETEAFF.

The rearrangement uses TRBV6-1 and TRBJ1-2; D not certain. Trimming shortened V by 6 bases and J by 0 bases, and 14 bases separated the two germline ends. Germline CDR1 reads MNHNS; CDR2 reads SASEGT. CDR3 length equals 15 residues. CDR3 loop: CASSLSKGANYGYTF. DNA for the CDR3: TGTGCCAGCAGCCTCTCTAAAGGAGCTAACTATGGCTACACCTTC.

This clonotype was recorded at least ten times. This rearrangement joins TRBV28 to TRBJ2-5; no clear D. The V end lost 6 bases, the J end lost 6 bases, and 14 bases lay between the germline ends. This CDR3 region has 13 residues. CDR1 and CDR2 (germline): MDHEN, SYDVKM. The CDR3 nucleotides are TGTGCCAGCAGAACACCGCCGTCGAAGACCCAGTACTTC. Its protein product is CASRTPPSKTQYF.

This clonotype was recorded many times. The DNA of the CDR3 is TGTGCCATCAGTGACCCCACAGGAACCACTGAAGCTTTCTTT. Amino acids: CAISDPTGTTEAFF. The gene calls are TRBV10-3 and TRBJ1-1, with D maybe TRBD1 (5 bases). Germline V gene lookup returns CDR1 ENHRY and CDR2 SYGVKD. This CDR3 region has 14 residues. The germline V and J ends were trimmed by 3 bases and 4 bases, with 12 bases remaining between them.

The rearrangement links TRBV7-2 to TRBJ1-6, with TRBD1 identical over 7 bases. The CDR3 covers 16 residues. CDR1 is SGHTA and CDR2 is FQGNSA in the germline V gene. The junction had 8 bases not matched to a gene; V was cut back by 4 bases and J by 5 bases. The CDR3 spells CASSSETGPHNSPLHF. The DNA for the CDR3 is TGTGCCAGCAGCTCCGAGACAGGGCCGCATAATTCACCCCTCCACTTT.

This clonotype has at least ten counts. V gene TRBV29-1 combines with J gene TRBJ2-7; possibly TRBD1 for D (6 bases). Trimming cost V 6 bases and J 2 bases, with 17 bases left between them. The CDR3 covers 14 residues. Germline lookup yields CDR1 SQVTM and CDR2 ANQGSEA. CDR3 protein: CSVTTGRPAYEQYF. The CDR3 region has the DNA TGCAGCGTAACCACAGGGCGGCCAGCCTACGAGCAGTACTTC.

V is TRBV2 and J is TRBJ1-5, with 11 nucleotides matching TRBD1. Germline assignment: CDR1 SNHLY and CDR2 FYNNEI. This CDR3 has 19 amino acids. Unmatched junction bases numbered 13, after V lost 6 bases and J lost 0 bases. The CDR3 DNA reads TGTGCCAGCAGGGACGGACAGGGGGCCTTGCGATATAGCAATCAGCCCCAGCATTTT. Translated: CASRDGQGALRYSNQPQHF.

This clonotype came up many times. V gene TRBV24-1 combines with J gene TRBJ1-1, with TRBD1 matching over 7 bases. This CDR3 region has 16 residues. V gave up 3 bases and J gave up 3 bases; unmatched junction bases: 9. Germline values: CDR1 KGHDR, CDR2 SFDVKD. CDR3 region: CATSDPRTGGDTEAFF. The CDR3, as DNA: TGTGCCACCAGTGATCCTCGGACAGGAGGAGACACTGAAGCTTTCTTT.

This clonotype has at least ten counts. This chain connects TRBV6-1 to TRBJ2-7; TRBD1 matches 8 bases. Trimming took 6 bases from V and 3 from J; bases not matched to a gene: 10. Germline CDR1 is MNHNS and CDR2 is SASEGT. The CDR3 has 15 residues. The CDR3 DNA follows: TGTGCCAGCAGCTCCGCCGGGACAGGACACTACGAGCAGTACTTC. Its protein product is CASSSAGTGHYEQYF.

The chain links TRBV6-1 to TRBJ1-2, with a possible D match to TRBD1 (5 bases). The germline V gene has CDR1 MNHNS and CDR2 SASEGT. The CDR3 has 14 amino acids. V gave up 2 bases and J gave up 8 bases, with 15 bases separating them. The CDR3 region is CASSEPQTGSGYTF. In DNA form, the CDR3 reads TGTGCCAGCAGTGAACCGCAAACAGGATCCGGCTACACCTTC.

This clonotype was counted many times. The chain carries TRBV9 and TRBJ1-2, with D uncertain. Between the trimmed V and J ends, which lost 3 bases and 3 bases, there was a span of 6 bases. The CDR3 spans 12 residues. Germline loops: CDR1 SGDLS, CDR2 YYNGEE. The CDR3 loop reads CASSGADYGYTF. CDR3 in DNA: TGTGCCAGCAGCGGGGCCGACTATGGCTACACCTTC.

J is TRBJ1-1 and V is TRBV11-1; possible D gene TRBD1, 5 bases. V was pared by 3 bases and J by 4 bases, with 21 bases between. CDR3 length: 17 amino acids. Germline V lookup: CDR1 SGHAT, CDR2 FQDESV (reference sequence). CDR3 residues: CASSLGEWGVVGTEAFF. CDR3 DNA sequence: TGTGCCAGCAGCTTGGGGGAATGGGGGGTCGTGGGCACTGAAGCTTTCTTT.